This T cell receptor (beta chain) was captured in a study of cytomegalovirus exposure and HLA in healthy donors. The V segment lost 1 base and the J segment 4 bases; nucleotides outside the gene matches: 3. The CDR3 has 14 amino acids. In germline, CDR1 is SGHTA, CDR2 FQGTGA. PCR employed 60 Vbeta and 13 Jbeta primers. Clones were sequenced by immunoSEQ multiplex PCR, and TCRdb holds only the in-frame ones, with some missing. In all, the sample yields 100,000 to 150,000 clones. The TCR comes from a man between 18 and 29 years old in good health and CMV-seronegative. The specimen was PBMCs. The chain is built from TRBV7-3 and TRBJ1-1, with 7 bases lining up with TRBD1. The CDR3 DNA follows: TGTGCCAGCAGCTTAAAGTCAGGGGGCACTGAAGCTTTCTTT. This gives the protein CASSLKSGGTEAFF.